The 15 T cell receptor beta chains listed next were all sequenced from one sample in a study of T cell responses to AZD1222 COVID-19 vaccine. Here immunoSEQ multiplex PCR was the method, and the copy in TCRdb shows in-frame clones only, minus some. The table records 100,000 to 130,000 clones, roughly 90% of them present only once. The sequences come from peripheral blood, collected on day 0 of AZD1222 vaccination. The receptor set was obtained from an adult in good health.

The rearrangement joins TRBV12-5 to TRBJ1-5; D not certain. Trimming removed 4 bases from V and 0 bases from J, with 13 bases in between. The CDR3 is made up of 16 amino acids. Germline lookup yields CDR1 LGHNT and CDR2 FRNRAP. The DNA for the CDR3 is TGTGCTAGTGGTTCCCTTATTTGGAATAGCAATCAGCCCCAGCATTTT. This encodes CASGSLIWNSNQPQHF.

The V and J genes are TRBV28 and TRBJ2-3; no definite D call. In germline, CDR1 is MDHEN, CDR2 SYDVKM. The CDR3 consists of 12 residues. V shed 5 bases and J shed 4 bases, with 7 bases lying between them. The CDR3 nucleotides are TGTGCCAGCAGTACAATATCAGATACGCAGTATTTT. Its protein product is CASSTISDTQYF.

This clone has more than one count but fewer than ten. The V gene is TRBV7-9, the J gene TRBJ1-2; TRBD1 matches 7 bases. Germline trimming cut 3 bases from V and 6 bases from J; bases unmatched to any gene: 7. In germline, CDR1 is SEHNR, CDR2 FQNEAQ (reference sequence). This CDR3 region has 14 residues. The CDR3 sequence: CASSLGQTGNGYTF. CDR3 in DNA: TGTGCCAGCAGCTTGGGACAGACAGGGAATGGCTACACCTTC.

V is TRBV5-4 and J is TRBJ2-7; D could derive from TRBD1 or TRBD2 (5 bases each). The CDR3 runs 14 residues. Per germline, CDR1 SGHNT and CDR2 YYREEE (reference sequence). The V end was cut by 2 bases, the J end by 7 bases, with 16 bases between. CDR3 bases: TGTGCCAGCAGCTTAACGTGGGGGAATGAAGAGCAGTACTTC. It yields the protein CASSLTWGNEEQYF. Combining the CDR3 with reference TRBV5-4 and TRBJ2-7 gives the whole variable domain ETGVTQSPTHLIKTRGQQVTLRCSSQSGHNTVSWYQQALGQGPQFIFQYYREEENGRGNFPPRFSGLQFPNYSSELNVNALELDDSALYLCASSLTWGNEEQYFGPGTRLTVT.

This chain uses TRBV7-9 with TRBJ2-5; D perhaps matches TRBD1 (5 bases). V lost 5 bases and J lost 0, with 10 bases in between. This CDR3 has 14 amino acids. The germline V gene has CDR1 SEHNR and CDR2 FQNEAQ (reference sequence). The DNA of the CDR3 is TGTGCCAGCAGCCTTCGACAGCACCAAGAGACCCAGTACTTC. This translates into CASSLRQHQETQYF.

The chain recombines TRBV27 with TRBJ2-3, with 9 bases lining up with TRBD2. This CDR3 is built from 18 residues. Germline loops: CDR1 MNHEY, CDR2 SMNVEV (reference sequence). Losses at the gene ends were 1 base for V and 5 bases for J; bases not matched to a gene: 13. The CDR3 sequence: CASSLLSTSGYQGDTQYF. CDR3 nucleotides: TGTGCCAGCAGTTTATTGTCAACTAGCGGGTATCAAGGAGATACGCAGTATTTT.

Only a few counts were recorded for this clone. This chain links TRBV29-1 with TRBJ2-7; D not certain. The CDR3 runs to 12 residues. V was pared by 7 bases and J by 3 bases, with 13 bases between. CDR1 and CDR2 from the germline V gene are SQVTM and ANQGSEA. The CDR3 is CSAESRGYEQYF. Written as DNA, the CDR3 is TGCAGCGCCGAAAGTAGAGGCTACGAGCAGTACTTC.

The genes are TRBV28 and TRBJ1-4; D remains unclear. The CDR3 covers 14 residues. CDR1 is MDHEN, CDR2 SYDVKM, per germline. V shed 3 bases and J shed 6 bases, with 11 bases lying between them. CDR3 bases: TGTGCCAGCAGTTTCGGGAACTCATATGAAAAACTGTTTTTT. It is translated as CASSFGNSYEKLFF.

The V gene is TRBV5-1, the J gene TRBJ1-1; D gene uncertain. The CDR3 contains 15 residues. Germline CDR1 and CDR2: SGHRS and YFSETQ. Trimming took off 0 bases at V and 1 base at J, with 10 bases between the two ends. The CDR3 DNA reads as TGCGCCAGCAGCTTGGCCGCCGGATGGAACACTGAAGCTTTCTTT. Translating it yields CASSLAAGWNTEAFF.

The chain recombines TRBV14 with TRBJ1-3, with 7 bases that match TRBD1. V trimming: 4 bases; J trimming: 4 bases; junction bases outside the gene matches: 7. The CDR3 has 15 residues. Germline V lookup: CDR1 SGHDN, CDR2 FVKESK. The DNA of the CDR3 is TGTGCCAGCAGCCTTCAACTAGGGGGCGGAAACACCATATATTTT. Translating gives CASSLQLGGGNTIYF.

The chain recombines TRBV5-1 with TRBJ2-5; D is uncertain. The length of the CDR3 is 14 residues. Trimming took off 3 bases at V and 2 bases at J, with 11 bases between the two ends. The germline V gene encodes CDR1 SGHRS and CDR2 YFSETQ. The CDR3: CASSSWTGQETQYF. DNA of the CDR3: TGCGCCAGCAGCTCTTGGACGGGTCAAGAGACCCAGTACTTC.

The genes are TRBV28 and TRBJ1-5; D remains unclear. Trimming took 8 bases from V and 7 from J, leaving 15 bases between them. The CDR3 is 13 amino acids. Germline values: CDR1 MDHEN, CDR2 SYDVKM. DNA of the CDR3: TGTGCCAGCGTTGGGGTTAACAACCAGCCCCAGCATTTT. Encoded protein: CASVGVNNQPQHF.

The chain carries TRBV18 and TRBJ1-5; D is uncertain. The ends were cut back, 3 bases at V and 6 bases at J, with 9 bases in the middle. CDR3 size: 13 residues. Germline assignment: CDR1 KGHSH and CDR2 LQKENI. CDR3: CASSPSFGQPQHF. In DNA, the CDR3 is TGTGCCAGCTCACCCTCGTTTGGTCAGCCCCAGCATTTT. Using reference TRBV18 and TRBJ1-5 for the parts outside the CDR3, the full variable domain is NAGVMQNPRHLVRRRGQEARLRCSPMKGHSHVYWYRQLPEEGLKFMVYLQKENIIDESGMPKERFSAEFPKEGPSILRIQQVVRGDSAAYFCASSPSFGQPQHFGDGTRLSIL.

The V gene is TRBV11-3, the J gene TRBJ1-4; D might be TRBD1 (5 bases). CDR3 length equals 15 residues. V dropped 4 bases and J dropped 4 bases, with 13 bases sitting between them. Germline-derived CDR1 and CDR2 are SGHNT and YENEEA. This CDR3 is CASSSSGAHNEKLFF. The CDR3 DNA is TGTGCCAGCAGCTCCTCCGGGGCTCATAATGAAAAACTGTTTTTT.

The chain is built from TRBV27 and TRBJ2-1; D unresolved. V lost 5 bases and J 7 bases, leaving 15 bases between the germline ends. The CDR3 runs to 14 residues. Per the germline V gene, CDR1 is MNHEY and CDR2 is SMNVEV (reference sequence). The CDR3 reads CASSPESWVNEQFF. CDR3 bases: TGTGCCAGCAGTCCGGAGTCATGGGTAAATGAGCAGTTCTTC.